The next 30 T cell receptor beta chains were all read from a single sample in a study of CXCR3-negative and CXCR3-positive naive CD8 T cells. In preparing the TRB cDNA libraries, 5' RACE with UMI labels was used. TCRdb reprocessed the 5' RACE reads and reports one entry per CDR3 protein, with no DNA. This specimen shows 50,000 to 60,000 distinct CDR3 sequences; the ten leading clones hold approximately 0.45%. Material: naive CXCR3- CD8+ T cells from blood. The subset was: CD45RO-CCR7+CD27+CD95- naive CD8+ T cells lacking CXCR3 (TNR3-). These receptors were collected from a human donor in good health. Some clones in this sample may be carry-over from other donors' samples.

The J gene is TRBJ1-1, the V gene TRBV5-1; TCRdb indicates TRBD1, and absent DNA this call remains unverified. The CDR3 loop spans 18 amino acids. Per the germline V gene, CDR1 is SGHRS and CDR2 is YFSETQ. The CDR3 spells CASSLNRPGGMGGTEAFF.

The chain combines TRBV4-3 with TRBJ2-1. In germline, CDR1 is LGHNA, CDR2 YSLEER. This CDR3 region has 17 residues. CDR3 amino acids: CASSPSIEGTLYNEQFF.

The gene calls are TRBV7-3 and TRBJ2-3; TCRdb lists TRBD1, though no DNA is available to test this call. The CDR3 loop spans 15 amino acids. Germline V CDR1 and CDR2: SGHTA, FQGTGA. The CDR3 spells CASSLYGGSTDTQYF.

This chain joins TRBV12-3 or TRBV12-4 and TRBJ1-5; TCRdb's assignment of TRBD1 cannot be checked, as there is no DNA. This CDR3 is built from 18 residues. The CDR3 sequence: CASSLGGSGYMGNQPQHF.

The chain couples TRBV14 to TRBJ2-7; TCRdb proposes TRBD1, but this gene call is untestable without DNA. Per the germline V gene, CDR1 is SGHDN and CDR2 is FVKESK. CDR3 size: 12 residues. The CDR3 sequence is CASGPAGPWQYF.

This chain joins TRBV15 and TRBJ1-3; TCRdb's D call, TRBD1, is unchecked because there is no DNA. The CDR3 contains 19 residues. In germline, CDR1 is LNHNV, CDR2 YYDKDF (reference sequence). The CDR3 loop reads CATSRAGWSLDRSGNTIYF.

This chain links TRBV4-3 with TRBJ2-3; no DNA is available, so the TRBD2 call from TCRdb remains unchecked. The CDR3 runs 17 residues. Germline CDR1 reads LGHNA; CDR2 reads YSLEER. The CDR3 region is CASSVLAGGGFADTQYF.

The J gene is TRBJ1-1, the V gene TRBV7-9; the TRBD1 assignment by TCRdb is unverifiable without DNA. Germline values: CDR1 SEHNR, CDR2 FQNEAQ (reference sequence). This CDR3 has 14 amino acids. The CDR3 is CASSRPGVNTEAFF.

V and J are TRBV5-1 and TRBJ2-7. The germline V gene encodes CDR1 SGHRS and CDR2 YFSETQ. This CDR3 has 13 amino acids. CDR3 residues: CASSPTGPYEQYF.

This chain uses TRBV29-1 with TRBJ2-3. Germline CDR1 SQVTM, CDR2 ANQGSEA. This CDR3 contains 15 residues. The CDR3 spells CSVEIVETSTDTQYF.

The genes are TRBV4-1 and TRBJ2-6; checking the TCRdb D call of TRBD1 is not possible without DNA. Looked up from germline, CDR1 is MGHRA and CDR2 is YSYEKL. This CDR3 has 19 residues. The CDR3 reads CASSFLYRGEGSGANVLTF.

The chain couples TRBV2 to TRBJ2-1; lacking DNA, the TRBD1 call made by TCRdb goes unchecked. This CDR3 contains 14 residues. Germline values: CDR1 SNHLY, CDR2 FYNNEI. The CDR3 region is CASSRDTSRSEQFF.

The rearrangement links TRBV25-1 to TRBJ2-7; the D call from TCRdb, TRBD2, cannot be confirmed without DNA. CDR3 length: 15 amino acids. CDR1 MGHDK and CDR2 SYGVNS come from the germline V gene. The CDR3 spells CASRGPSGRWYEQYF.

The gene calls are TRBV7-2 and TRBJ2-3. The V gene's germline CDR1 is SGHTA and CDR2 FQGNSA. The CDR3 extends over 12 amino acids. This CDR3 reads CASSQAADTQYF.

This chain connects TRBV5-1 to TRBJ2-2; with no DNA, the TCRdb D assignment of TRBD1 cannot be verified. The CDR3 extends over 15 amino acids. Germline V gene sequence: CDR1 SGHRS, CDR2 YFSETQ. The CDR3 protein is CASSNKTGNTGELFF.

The rearrangement links TRBV28 to TRBJ2-5; TCRdb returns TRBD1, unconfirmable since there is no DNA. CDR3 length: 14 amino acids. The germline gives CDR1 MDHEN, CDR2 SYDVKM. The CDR3: CASKYRDRQETQYF.

The chain carries TRBV7-9 and TRBJ1-5. Germline V gives CDR1 SEHNR, CDR2 FQNEAQ (reference sequence). This CDR3 comprises 16 residues. CDR3 in amino acids: CASSLATADSNQPQHF.

The chain employs TRBV29-1 and TRBJ2-7; as DNA is missing, the TRBD1 call by TCRdb cannot be tested. Germline CDR1 reads SQVTM; CDR2 reads ANQGSEA. The CDR3 runs to 13 residues. CDR3 region: CSEPRDRAYEQYF.

The chain couples TRBV29-1 to TRBJ2-3; the TRBD2 assignment by TCRdb is unverifiable without DNA. The CDR3 runs 14 residues. CDR1 SQVTM and CDR2 ANQGSEA come from the germline V gene. The CDR3 sequence is CSEPGLAGADTQYF.

V usage is TRBV7-7 and J usage is TRBJ2-5; TCRdb's D gene call, TRBD1, goes unchecked for lack of DNA. Germline-derived CDR1 and CDR2 are SSHAT and FNYEAQ (reference sequence). The CDR3 consists of 14 residues. CDR3 protein: CASSHGTGQETQYF.

This chain links TRBV7-6 with TRBJ1-2; no DNA is available, so the TRBD1 call from TCRdb remains unchecked. This CDR3 contains 14 residues. The V gene's germline CDR1 is SGHVS and CDR2 FNYEAQ. The chain's CDR3 is CASSYRESNYGYTF.

The chain couples TRBV16 to TRBJ2-1; the TRBD1 assignment by TCRdb is unverifiable without DNA. CDR1 is KGHSY, CDR2 FQNENV, per germline. This CDR3 has 12 amino acids. CDR3 loop: CASSPQGAEQFF.

V is TRBV24-1 and J is TRBJ2-1; the TCRdb D gene call, TRBD1, has no DNA to confirm it. The CDR3 covers 14 residues. Germline V gives CDR1 KGHDR, CDR2 SFDVKD. The CDR3 sequence: CATGSQGNYNEQFF.

V usage is TRBV11-2 and J usage is TRBJ2-1. Germline V lookup: CDR1 SGHAT, CDR2 FQNNGV. CDR3 length: 11 amino acids. CDR3 region: CASSQNNEQFF.

The rearrangement joins TRBV2 to TRBJ1-2; the D call of TRBD1 rests on TCRdb alone, since no DNA is present to check it. CDR1 SNHLY and CDR2 FYNNEI come from the germline V gene. The CDR3 is 16 amino acids. The CDR3 region is CASSVYRGSDPRGYTF.

The chain couples TRBV12-3 or TRBV12-4 to TRBJ2-5. This CDR3 is built from 12 residues. CDR3 sequence reads: CASSRDQETQYF.

V is TRBV7-9 and J is TRBJ2-2. The CDR3 extends over 13 amino acids. Germline loops: CDR1 SEHNR, CDR2 FQNEAQ (reference sequence). The CDR3 here is CASSFAGTGELFF.

This chain links TRBV27 with TRBJ2-3; no DNA is available, so the TRBD1 call from TCRdb remains unchecked. CDR3 length equals 14 residues. Germline CDR1 and CDR2: MNHEY and SMNVEV (reference sequence). CDR3 region: CASSWGVRGHTQYF.

The rearrangement joins TRBV6-5 to TRBJ1-1. This CDR3 is 13 amino acids long. CDR1 and CDR2 (germline): MNHEY, SVGAGI. CDR3 region: CASSWVGNTEAFF.

The J gene is TRBJ2-7, the V gene TRBV13; the D call from TCRdb, TRBD1, cannot be confirmed without DNA. Germline loops: CDR1 PRHDT, CDR2 FYEKMQ (reference sequence). The CDR3 loop spans 15 amino acids. The CDR3 is CASSLGGQGFYEQYF.